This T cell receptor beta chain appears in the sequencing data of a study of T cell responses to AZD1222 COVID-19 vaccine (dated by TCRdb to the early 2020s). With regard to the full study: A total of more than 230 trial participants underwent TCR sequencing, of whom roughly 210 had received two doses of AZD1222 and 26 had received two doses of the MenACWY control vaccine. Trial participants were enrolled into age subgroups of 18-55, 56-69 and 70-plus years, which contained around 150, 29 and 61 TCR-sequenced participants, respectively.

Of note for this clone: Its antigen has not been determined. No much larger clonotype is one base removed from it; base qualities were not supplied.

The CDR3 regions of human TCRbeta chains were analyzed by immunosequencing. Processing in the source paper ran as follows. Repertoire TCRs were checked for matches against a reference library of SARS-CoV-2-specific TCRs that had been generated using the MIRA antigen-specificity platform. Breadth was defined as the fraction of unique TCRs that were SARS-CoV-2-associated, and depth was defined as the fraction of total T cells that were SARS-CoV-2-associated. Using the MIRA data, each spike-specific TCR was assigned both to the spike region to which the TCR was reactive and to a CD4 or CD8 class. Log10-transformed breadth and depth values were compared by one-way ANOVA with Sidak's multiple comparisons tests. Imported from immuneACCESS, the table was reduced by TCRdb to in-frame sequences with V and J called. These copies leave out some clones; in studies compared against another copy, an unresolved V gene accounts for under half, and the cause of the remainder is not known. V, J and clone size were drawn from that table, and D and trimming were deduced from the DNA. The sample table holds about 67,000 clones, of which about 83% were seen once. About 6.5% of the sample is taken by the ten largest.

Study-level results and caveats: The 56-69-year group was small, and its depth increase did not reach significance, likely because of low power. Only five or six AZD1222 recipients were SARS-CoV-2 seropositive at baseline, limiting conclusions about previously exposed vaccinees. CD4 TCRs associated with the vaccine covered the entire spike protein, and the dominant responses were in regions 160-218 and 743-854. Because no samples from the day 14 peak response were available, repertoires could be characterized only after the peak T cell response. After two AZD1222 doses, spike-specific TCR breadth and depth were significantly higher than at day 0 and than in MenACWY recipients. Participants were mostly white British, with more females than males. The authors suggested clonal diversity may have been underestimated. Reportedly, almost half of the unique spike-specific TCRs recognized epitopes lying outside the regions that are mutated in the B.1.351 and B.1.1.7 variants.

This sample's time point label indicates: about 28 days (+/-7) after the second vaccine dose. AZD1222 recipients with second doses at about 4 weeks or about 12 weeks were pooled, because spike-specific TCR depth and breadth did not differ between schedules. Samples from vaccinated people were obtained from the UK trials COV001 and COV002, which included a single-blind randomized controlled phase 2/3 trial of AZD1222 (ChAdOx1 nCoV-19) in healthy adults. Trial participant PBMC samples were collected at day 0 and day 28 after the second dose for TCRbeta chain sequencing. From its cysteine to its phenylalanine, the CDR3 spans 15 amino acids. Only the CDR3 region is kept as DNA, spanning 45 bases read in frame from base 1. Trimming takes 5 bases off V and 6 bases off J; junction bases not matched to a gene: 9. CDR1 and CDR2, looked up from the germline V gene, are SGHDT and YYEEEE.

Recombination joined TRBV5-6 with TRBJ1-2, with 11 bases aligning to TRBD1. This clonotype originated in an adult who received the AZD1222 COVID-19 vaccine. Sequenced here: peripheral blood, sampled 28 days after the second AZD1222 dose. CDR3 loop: CASRLGTGGGHGYTF. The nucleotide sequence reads TGTGCCAGCAGGCTCGGGACAGGGGGAGGGCATGGCTACACCTTC. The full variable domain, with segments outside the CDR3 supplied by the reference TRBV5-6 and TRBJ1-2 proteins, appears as DAGVTQSPTHLIKTRGQQVTLRCSPKSGHDTVSWYQQALGQGPQFIFQYYEEEERQRGNFPDRFSGHQFPNYSSELNVNALLLGDSALYLCASRLGTGGGHGYTFGSGTRLTVV.